These 32 T cell receptor beta chains share one sample of origin, sequenced in a study of shared clonotypes between healthy human individuals. Assay: immunoSEQ multiplex PCR; the TCRdb copy retains only in-frame clones and omits some. The data contain about 2.4 million clones, roughly 93% of them singletons. Sequenced sample: naive CD4+ T cells from PBMCs. Subset defined: CD45RA+ positively selected. These receptors all stem from a man between 18 and 35 years old in good health. Some clones in this sample may be carry-over from other donors' samples.

This chain uses TRBV7-9 with TRBJ2-5; 10 bases line up with TRBD2. CDR1 is SEHNR and CDR2 is FQNEAQ in the germline V gene (reference sequence). This CDR3 is 16 amino acids long. V shed 0 bases and J 6 bases; nucleotides not matched to a gene: 7. The CDR3 reads CASSLALTSGTKTQYF. The CDR3 DNA is TGTGCCAGCAGCTTAGCGCTCACTAGCGGGACCAAGACCCAGTACTTC.

This clone was recorded only once. The chain recombines TRBV2 with TRBJ1-2; D is undetermined. V lost 8 bases to trimming and J lost 3 bases, with 16 bases between them. The CDR3 consists of 14 residues. From germline, CDR1 is SNHLY and CDR2 FYNNEI. The CDR3 protein is CASLGQSLYYGYTF. The CDR3 bases are TGTGCCAGCTTGGGCCAGTCCCTTTACTATGGCTACACCTTC.

J is TRBJ2-1 and V is TRBV28; D is ambiguous. The V end lost 6 bases, the J end lost 2 bases, and 11 bases lay between the germline ends. CDR3 length: 14 amino acids. Germline V CDR1 and CDR2: MDHEN, SYDVKM. CDR3 protein: CASSPFIAYNEQFF. Here the CDR3 DNA reads TGTGCCAGCAGCCCCTTCATCGCCTACAATGAGCAGTTCTTC. The full variable domain, rest sourced from reference TRBV28 and TRBJ2-1, is DVKVTQSSRYLVKRTGEKVFLECVQDMDHENMFWYRQDPGLGLRLIYFSYDVKMKEKGDIPEGYSVSREKKERFSLILESASTNQTSMYLCASSPFIAYNEQFFGPGTRLTVL.

This chain connects TRBV6-5 to TRBJ2-7; TRBD1 or TRBD2 may be the D gene (5 bases each). Germline V gives CDR1 MNHEY, CDR2 SVGAGI. The length of the CDR3 is 16 residues. The V gene lost 4 bases and the J gene lost 3 bases, with 19 bases spanning the gap. The CDR3 DNA sequence: TGTGCCAGCAGTTCCGTTTCCGGGGCCGAAAACTACGAGCAGTACTTC. Its protein product is CASSSVSGAENYEQYF.

The chain couples TRBV5-1 to TRBJ2-6, with unresolved D. Per germline, CDR1 SGHRS and CDR2 YFSETQ. V was clipped by 4 bases and J by 4 bases, with 9 bases between them. This CDR3 has 14 residues. CDR3 residues: CASSVALGANVLTF. The CDR3 nucleotides read TGCGCCAGCAGCGTCGCCCTGGGGGCCAACGTCCTGACTTTC. The whole variable domain, filled in from reference TRBV5-1 and TRBJ2-6, reads KAGVTQTPRYLIKTRGQQVTLSCSPISGHRSVSWYQQTPGQGLQFLFEYFSETQRNKGNFPGRFSGRQFSNSRSEMNVSTLELGDSALYLCASSVALGANVLTFGAGSRLTVL.

The gene calls are TRBV15 and TRBJ2-3; D is unresolved. The CDR3 runs to 15 residues. In germline, CDR1 is LNHNV, CDR2 YYDKDF (reference sequence). The V end lost 5 bases, the J end lost 4 bases, and 16 bases lay between the germline ends. CDR3 in DNA: TGTGCCACCAGCCCCGACCCTACCAGGCCAGATACGCAGTATTTT. Protein: CATSPDPTRPDTQYF. The variable domain in full, with the rest retrieved from reference TRBV15 and TRBJ2-3, is DAMVIQNPRYQVTQFGKPVTLSCSQTLNHNVMYWYQQKSSQAPKLLFHYYDKDFNNEADTPDNFQSRRPNTSFCFLDIRSPGLGDTAMYLCATSPDPTRPDTQYFGPGTRLTVL.

CDR3 protein: CASSTLAGASEQYF. The CDR3 DNA reads as TGTGCCAGTAGTACCCTAGCGGGAGCTTCCGAGCAGTACTTC. The chain links TRBV19 to TRBJ2-7; 10 bases are a match to TRBD2. V lost 4 bases, J lost 6 bases, and 6 bases stayed unmatched. This CDR3 region has 14 residues. Germline V CDR1 and CDR2: LNHDA, SQIVND (reference sequence).

The rearrangement links TRBV5-1 to TRBJ1-4; a possible D gene is TRBD1 (5 bases). Trimming left V 1 base short and J 0 bases short, with 7 bases between. The CDR3 sequence is 15 residues long. The germline V gene has CDR1 SGHRS and CDR2 YFSETQ. In DNA form, the CDR3 reads TGCGCCAGCAGCTTGTCCAGGGCAACTAATGAAAAACTGTTTTTT. Its translation is CASSLSRATNEKLFF.

V usage is TRBV10-1 and J usage is TRBJ2-5; D is possibly TRBD2 (5 bases). CDR3 length equals 14 residues. V lost 8 bases, J lost 2 bases, and 15 bases lay in between. Germline V gene data show CDR1 as WNHNN and CDR2 as SYGVQD (reference sequence). The CDR3, as DNA: TGCGCCAGCTCCCGGGATTCGGGGCAAGAGACCCAGTACTTC. It specifies CASSRDSGQETQYF.

This rearrangement joins TRBV28 to TRBJ2-7; 7 bases match TRBD1. Germline V gene sequence: CDR1 MDHEN, CDR2 SYDVKM. The CDR3 covers 15 residues. V was clipped by 5 bases and J by 1 base; unmatched bases: 8. The CDR3 sequence: CASSPGQRGSYEQYF. CDR3 nucleotides: TGTGCCAGCAGTCCGGGACAGCGCGGTTCCTACGAGCAGTACTTC.

This clone was detected a few times. Other nucleotide sequences from this sample produce the same CDR3. The gene calls are TRBV10-3 and TRBJ2-7; TRBD1 aligns across 11 bases. CDR3 length: 14 amino acids. The V gene end was trimmed by 4 bases and the J gene end by 3 bases; junction bases not matched to a gene: 2. Germline V gene lookup returns CDR1 ENHRY and CDR2 SYGVKD. The CDR3 region is CAISGGQGVYEQYF. The CDR3, as DNA: TGTGCCATCAGTGGGGGACAGGGGGTCTACGAGCAGTACTTC.

The chain employs TRBV28 and TRBJ2-7; D not certain. There are 13 residues in the CDR3. CDR1 is MDHEN and CDR2 is SYDVKM in the germline V gene. Trimming removed 6 bases at V and 2 bases at J, with 11 bases between. CDR3 in amino acids: CASRRPNTYEQYF. The CDR3, as DNA: TGTGCCAGCAGGCGTCCTAACACCTACGAGCAGTACTTC.

The rearrangement joins TRBV19 to TRBJ2-5; a possible D gene is TRBD2 (6 bases). This CDR3 comprises 15 residues. The V end lost 4 bases, the J end lost 0 bases, and 12 bases lay between the germline ends. Germline CDR1 reads LNHDA; CDR2 reads SQIVND (reference sequence). The CDR3 sequence: CASSRRGRNQETQYF. CDR3 nucleotide sequence: TGTGCCAGTAGTAGGCGGGGCAGGAACCAAGAGACCCAGTACTTC. Using reference TRBV19 and TRBJ2-5 for the parts outside the CDR3, the full variable domain is DGGITQSPKYLFRKEGQNVTLSCEQNLNHDAMYWYRQDPGQGLRLIYYSQIVNDFQKGDIAEGYSVSREKKESFPLTVTSAQKNPTAFYLCASSRRGRNQETQYFGPGTRLLVL.

The chain uses TRBV5-1 and TRBJ1-2, with D maybe TRBD1 (6 bases). This CDR3 contains 15 residues. V lost 0 bases to trimming and J lost 3 bases, with 12 bases between them. Germline lookup yields CDR1 SGHRS and CDR2 YFSETQ. CDR3 DNA sequence: TGCGCCAGCAGCTTGGCCCTCAGGGGCGACTATGGCTACACCTTC. Protein sequence: CASSLALRGDYGYTF.

This chain connects TRBV6-1 to TRBJ2-7, with D tentatively TRBD2 (6 bases). The CDR3 length is 16 residues. Trimming removed 0 bases from V and 2 bases from J, with 14 bases in between. Germline V gene lookup returns CDR1 MNHNS and CDR2 SASEGT. The CDR3 here is CASSEAHLGGTYEQYF. The DNA of the CDR3 is TGTGCCAGCAGTGAAGCGCATTTGGGGGGAACCTACGAGCAGTACTTC.

Details on this clone: The sample contains more than one DNA sequence encoding this CDR3. This chain uses TRBV18 with TRBJ1-2, with D hard to call. The length of the CDR3 is 13 residues. V lost 0 bases to trimming and J lost 4 bases, with 6 bases between them. Germline V CDR1 and CDR2: KGHSH, LQKENI. CDR3 nucleotides: TGTGCCAGCTCACCACCAGGACGCTATGGCTACACCTTC. The encoded protein is CASSPPGRYGYTF.

The gene calls are TRBV7-3 and TRBJ2-7, with 7 bases identical to TRBD1. The V gene end was trimmed by 8 bases and the J gene end by 6 bases; junction bases not matched to a gene: 10. Germline CDR1 is SGHTA and CDR2 is FQGTGA. The CDR3 length is 13 residues. The CDR3 loop is CASSTDREGEQYF. CDR3 in DNA: TGTGCCAGCTCTACTGACAGGGAAGGCGAGCAGTACTTC.

This clone was counted only a few times. In DNA form, the CDR3 reads TGTGCCAGCAGCGTAGGGACTAGCGGGGAAGAGACCCAGTACTTC. This codes for CASSVGTSGEETQYF. The chain joins TRBV9 to TRBJ2-5, with TRBD2 matching 12 bases. In germline, CDR1 is SGDLS, CDR2 YYNGEE. V gave up 0 bases and J gave up 3 bases; unmatched junction bases: 0. This CDR3 region has 15 residues.

The CDR3 nucleotides read TGTGCCAGCAGCCAAGATCACGGGATTAGCAATCAGCCCCAGCATTTT. Its translation: CASSQDHGISNQPQHF. This chain joins TRBV4-2 and TRBJ1-5; unclear D gene. This CDR3 comprises 16 residues. Germline loops: CDR1 LGHNA, CDR2 YNFKEQ. The ends were cut back, 0 bases at V and 0 bases at J, with 9 bases in the middle.

This chain links TRBV5-1 with TRBJ2-7; 8 bases map to TRBD2. This CDR3 is built from 16 residues. Per germline, CDR1 SGHRS and CDR2 YFSETQ. J gave up 3 bases and V 2 bases, and 10 bases lay outside the gene matches. The CDR3 DNA is TGCGCCAGCAGCTTAAACTTAGTAGCGGGAAACTACGAGCAGTACTTC. It yields the protein CASSLNLVAGNYEQYF.

The chain employs TRBV4-3 and TRBJ2-7; tentatively, D is TRBD1 (5 bases). V lost 1 base, J lost 2 bases, and 12 bases lay in between. This CDR3 has 15 residues. Germline loops: CDR1 LGHNA, CDR2 YSLEER. CDR3 nucleotide sequence: TGCGCCAGCAGCCAAGTAGCAGGGTGGGCCTACGAGCAGTACTTC. Protein sequence: CASSQVAGWAYEQYF.

J is TRBJ1-4 and V is TRBV18, with no clear D. The CDR3 is 13 residues long. Trimming took 3 bases from V and 11 from J, leaving 13 bases between them. Germline lookup yields CDR1 KGHSH and CDR2 LQKENI. The CDR3 loop is CASSPSLDSKLFF. CDR3 nucleotide sequence: TGTGCCAGCTCACCGTCCTTGGACTCTAAACTGTTTTTT.

The chain joins TRBV25-1 to TRBJ2-1; 8 bases are shared with TRBD2. Looked up from germline, CDR1 is MGHDK and CDR2 is SYGVNS. V lost 1 base and J lost 2; bases outside the gene matches: 7. The CDR3 totals 17 residues. The CDR3, as DNA: TGTGCCAGCAGTGAATGGGTCGCGGGAGGTACCTACAATGAGCAGTTCTTC. It translates to CASSEWVAGGTYNEQFF.

The chain carries TRBV28 and TRBJ1-3; possibly TRBD1 for D (6 bases). The CDR3 is 15 residues long. Trimming stripped 6 bases from V and 2 bases from J, with 14 bases between. Germline V gene lookup returns CDR1 MDHEN and CDR2 SYDVKM. The CDR3 here is CASRHIQGTGNTIYF. DNA for the CDR3: TGTGCCAGCAGACATATACAGGGTACTGGAAACACCATATATTTT. The whole variable domain, remainder taken from reference TRBV28 and TRBJ1-3, is DVKVTQSSRYLVKRTGEKVFLECVQDMDHENMFWYRQDPGLGLRLIYFSYDVKMKEKGDIPEGYSVSREKKERFSLILESASTNQTSMYLCASRHIQGTGNTIYFGEGSWLTVV.

This sequence joins TRBV6-1 and TRBJ1-5; D is uncertain. The CDR3 runs 13 residues. The V end lost 2 bases, the J end lost 7 bases, and 9 bases lay between the germline ends. Germline CDR1 MNHNS, CDR2 SASEGT. In DNA, the CDR3 is TGTGCCAGCAGTGAAAGAGTTGGCCAGCCCCAGCATTTT. Its translation is CASSERVGQPQHF.

The J gene is TRBJ2-3, the V gene TRBV7-9; 7 bases align to TRBD1. Germline V gene sequence: CDR1 SEHNR, CDR2 FQNEAQ (reference sequence). After removal of 2 bases from V and 2 bases from J, the junction contained 4 bases not matched to a gene. The length of the CDR3 is 15 residues. The CDR3 bases are TGTGCCAGCAGCTTACAACAGGGGCTCACAGATACGCAGTATTTT. Its protein is CASSLQQGLTDTQYF.

The chain carries TRBV11-2 and TRBJ2-3, with 9 bases aligning to TRBD2. Trimming took 4 bases from V and 5 from J; bases not matched to a gene: 7. Germline loops: CDR1 SGHAT, CDR2 FQNNGV. The CDR3 sequence is 15 residues long. Here the CDR3 reads CASSSSGTSLDTQYF. CDR3 nucleotide sequence: TGTGCCAGCAGCTCGTCCGGGACTAGCCTAGATACGCAGTATTTT.

The chain couples TRBV7-8 to TRBJ1-2; D possibly corresponds to TRBD1 (5 bases). CDR3 length equals 16 residues. The germline V gene encodes CDR1 SGHVS and CDR2 FQNEAQ. The V gene lost 5 bases and the J gene lost 4 bases, with 20 bases spanning the gap. This chain's CDR3 is CASSQVRGTETYGYTF. In nucleotides, the CDR3 is TGTGCCAGCAGCCAGGTTCGGGGGACGGAGACCTATGGCTACACCTTC.

A few counts support this clone. The genes are TRBV15 and TRBJ1-1, with unresolved D. Between the trimmed V and J ends, which lost 4 bases and 5 bases, there was a span of 11 bases. Germline CDR1 reads LNHNV; CDR2 reads YYDKDF (reference sequence). The CDR3 loop spans 13 amino acids. The CDR3 DNA is TGTGCCACCAGCAAACTAGAGGATACTGAAGCTTTCTTT. Its protein is CATSKLEDTEAFF.

The J gene is TRBJ2-2, the V gene TRBV5-6; the match to TRBD2 covers 7 bases. Germline CDR1 SGHDT, CDR2 YYEEEE. V was clipped by 1 base and J by 6 bases; unmatched bases: 15. This CDR3 has 18 residues. CDR3: CASSLIAGVGQGSGELFF. As DNA, the CDR3 is TGTGCCAGCAGCTTGATCGCGGGAGTTGGTCAAGGCTCCGGGGAGCTGTTTTTT.

This sequence joins TRBV5-4 and TRBJ1-1; D gene ambiguous. V lost 2 bases and J lost 5, with 10 bases in between. Germline V gene data show CDR1 as SGHNT and CDR2 as YYREEE (reference sequence). This CDR3 spans 13 amino acids. The DNA of the CDR3 is TGTGCCAGCAGCTTCCCAGGTGGAACTGAAGCTTTCTTT. It codes for CASSFPGGTEAFF. Complete variable domain (other parts from reference TRBV5-4 and TRBJ1-1): ETGVTQSPTHLIKTRGQQVTLRCSSQSGHNTVSWYQQALGQGPQFIFQYYREEENGRGNFPPRFSGLQFPNYSSELNVNALELDDSALYLCASSFPGGTEAFFGQGTRLTVV.

The V and J genes are TRBV2 and TRBJ2-5, with 7 bases aligning to TRBD2. The CDR3 is 16 residues long. Germline V gene data show CDR1 as SNHLY and CDR2 as FYNNEI. Trimming at V came to 4 bases and at J to 5 bases, leaving 13 bases not matched to a gene. CDR3 sequence (DNA): TGTGCCAGCAGTGCGGCTAGCGGACCTCCGGGGGAGACCCAGTACTTC. It yields the protein CASSAASGPPGETQYF. The full variable domain, in which reference TRBV2 and TRBJ2-5 provide the parts outside the CDR3, is EPEVTQTPSHQVTQMGQEVILRCVPISNHLYFYWYRQILGQKVEFLVSFYNNEISEKSEIFDDQFSVERPDGSNFTLKIRSTKLEDSAMYFCASSAASGPPGETQYFGPGTRLLVL.